Presented here are 10 T cell receptor beta chains from one specimen sequenced in a study of control samples from healthy donors and cancer patients. Sequenced by immunoSEQ multiplex PCR; TCRdb stores in-frame clones only, minus some. The sample includes around 82,000 clones, about 91% of them seen just once. What was sequenced was blood. The receptors here all came from a man aged 50 or older in good health.

The chain combines TRBV5-4 with TRBJ1-2; D possibly corresponds to TRBD1 (5 bases). CDR3 length: 15 amino acids. Trimming took off 1 base at V and 8 bases at J, with 18 bases between the two ends. CDR1 and CDR2 (germline): SGHNT, YYREEE (reference sequence). CDR3 residues: CASSLPGPIRDGYTF. In DNA, the CDR3 is TGTGCCAGCAGCTTGCCGGGCCCCATCAGGGACGGCTACACCTTC.

J is TRBJ2-7 and V is TRBV9; D unclear. The CDR3 loop spans 14 amino acids. The germline V and J ends were trimmed by 0 bases and 2 bases, with 9 bases remaining between them. Germline CDR1 is SGDLS and CDR2 is YYNGEE. The CDR3 DNA reads TGTGCCAGCAGCGTAGATAGGGCTACCTACGAGCAGTACTTC. This codes for CASSVDRATYEQYF.

This chain joins TRBV7-9 and TRBJ1-6; D gene ambiguous. V was trimmed by 5 bases and J by 10 bases, leaving 18 bases between them. CDR1 is SEHNR, CDR2 FQNEAQ, per germline (reference sequence). The length of the CDR3 is 15 residues. Written as DNA, the CDR3 is TGTGCCAGCAGCCCTTCTTCGGCCTGGGAGTCACCCCTCCACTTT. This gives the protein CASSPSSAWESPLHF.

CDR3 residues: CASSPRQGANVLTF. The DNA of the CDR3 is TGTGCCAGCAGCCCGCGACAGGGGGCCAACGTCCTGACTTTC. The J gene is TRBJ2-6, the V gene TRBV3-1 (or the pseudogene TRBV3-2), with TRBD1 as a possible D gene (5 bases). Trimming removed 4 bases at V and 4 bases at J, with 8 bases between. CDR1 LGHDT and CDR2 YNNKEL come from the germline V gene (reference sequence). The CDR3 runs 14 residues.

V gene TRBV5-1 combines with J gene TRBJ2-7; 10 bases match TRBD2. CDR3 size: 16 residues. Germline-derived CDR1 and CDR2 are SGHRS and YFSETQ. V lost 0 bases and J lost 3; bases outside the gene matches: 6. CDR3 in DNA: TGCGCCAGCAGCTTGGGTTGGACTAGCGGCGACTACGAGCAGTACTTC. Translation: CASSLGWTSGDYEQYF.

The chain recombines TRBV7-9 with TRBJ2-5; TRBD1 agrees at 7 bases. V shed 3 bases and J 2 bases; nucleotides not matched to a gene: 3. CDR3 length: 14 amino acids. Germline loops: CDR1 SEHNR, CDR2 FQNEAQ (reference sequence). CDR3 sequence reads: CASSFDRAQETQYF. The DNA of the CDR3 is TGTGCCAGCAGCTTCGACAGGGCACAAGAGACCCAGTACTTC.

This chain links TRBV20-1 with TRBJ2-3; D tentatively reads TRBD1 or TRBD2 (5 bases each). The germline V gene encodes CDR1 DFQATT and CDR2 SNEGSKA (reference sequence). V lost 3 bases and J lost 2, with 21 bases in between. The CDR3 is made up of 17 amino acids. CDR3 sequence: CSASWPQITGTTDTQYF. CDR3 coding DNA: TGCAGTGCTAGTTGGCCCCAAATCACCGGGACCACAGATACGCAGTATTTT.

This clone showed up just once. The CDR3 nucleotides read TGCGCCAGCAGCCCCTACAACCACGACGGTTGGCAGTACTTC. Protein product: CASSPYNHDGWQYF. The gene calls are TRBV5-1 and TRBJ2-7; D gene unclear. From germline, CDR1 is SGHRS and CDR2 YFSETQ. The CDR3 has 14 amino acids. V was cut by 4 bases and J by 9 bases, with 20 bases left in between.

The chain links TRBV9 to TRBJ1-2, with 10 bases matching TRBD1. Per germline, CDR1 SGDLS and CDR2 YYNGEE. The CDR3 spans 17 residues. The V gene end was trimmed by 3 bases and the J gene end by 4 bases; junction bases not matched to a gene: 12. The CDR3 nucleotides are TGTGCCAGCAGCGCGGGGCTACGGACAGGGGGTGCCTATGGCTACACCTTC. It codes for CASSAGLRTGGAYGYTF. Based on the CDR3 plus reference TRBV9 and TRBJ1-2, the full variable domain is DSGVTQTPKHLITATGQRVTLRCSPRSGDLSVYWYQQSLDQGLQFLIQYYNGEERAKGNILERFSAQQFPDLHSELNLSSLELGDSALYFCASSAGLRTGGAYGYTFGSGTRLTVV.

The chain combines TRBV15 with TRBJ2-2; 7 positions match TRBD1. The V gene's germline CDR1 is LNHNV and CDR2 YYDKDF (reference sequence). J gave up 3 bases and V 2 bases, and 6 bases lay outside the gene matches. This CDR3 contains 16 residues. For the CDR3, the DNA is TGTGCCACCAGCAGATACCGGGACAGCTACACCGGGGAGCTGTTTTTT. Its translation is CATSRYRDSYTGELFF.